One T cell receptor beta chain is described in this entry. Its binding antigen is unknown. One base away there is no much larger clone; base qualities are not given. The source of the sample is a study of blood T cell repertoires in COVID-19 (dated by TCRdb to 2019 to 2021). Background for the entire study: The collaborator samples originated in the United States, Italy and Spain and spanned the acute and convalescent phases of COVID-19. The material from the prospective study consisted of cDNA or gDNA derived from T cells, B-cell-depleted T cells, or PBMCs. The dataset comprised deeply sampled blood TCRbeta repertoires from subjects exposed to, actively infected with, or recovered from COVID-19. The repertoires were released in a freely available public database intended as a resource for research on the immune response to SARS-CoV-2. The samples were drawn from two sources: the first 160 participants of the ongoing ImmuneRACE study, and 1,000 to 1,500 subjects contributed by 6 global collaborators. The sample metadata nearly always contained a de-identified subject ID, COVID-19 status, age in years and sex. Where HLA class I and class II types were available, the types were taken from metadata supplied by the sample provider, not from assay-based typing. The research as a whole found: The amount of clinical and demographic metadata varied by source and participant and was provided uncurated.

Spanning cysteine to phenylalanine, the CDR3 consists of 14 amino acids. Left in the record is the CDR3 DNA by itself, 42 bases read in frame from the first base. V is reduced by 3 bases and J by 4 bases, leaving a spacing of 15 bases between them. For CDR1 and CDR2, the germline V gene (reference sequence) lists DFQATT and SNEGSKA. Collaborating institutions collected whole blood in K2EDTA tubes following their own protocols. Collaborator samples were shipped for TCRbeta analysis as frozen whole blood, isolated PBMCs, or DNA extracted from either sample type. TCRbeta CDR3 regions were amplified from genomic DNA using the immunoSEQ Assay, a bias-controlled multiplex PCR. Per the original workflow: The number of nucleated cells in each sample was estimated from the amplification of reference gene primers within the assay. To quantify the absolute abundance of each unique TCRbeta CDR3 rearrangement, sequence reads were collapsed and filtered. Productive Simpson clonality was computed per sample as the square root of Simpson's diversity index over productive rearrangements. The source is immuneACCESS, and TCRdb retained only in-frame sequences with V and J called. Part of the clones is not carried over; for the studies checked, unresolved V genes explain less than half of this, and the remainder is unexplained. V, J and clone size are those of that table, while D and trimming were read from the DNA. The sample table contains roughly 280,000 clones; only one count was recorded for roughly 90% of them. The ten largest clonotypes hold roughly 2.1% of the sample.

The rearranged segments are TRBV20-1 and TRBJ1-2, with an unclear D gene assignment. This receptor was taken from a man aged 50 or older with acute or convalescent COVID-19. Sequencing input: peripheral blood. The CDR3 has the sequence CSASSWEFPYGYTF. The DNA is as follows: TGCAGTGCTAGTTCATGGGAGTTCCCCTATGGCTACACCTTC.